Following are 27 T cell receptor beta chains from one sample sequenced in a study of shared clonotypes between healthy human individuals. Assay: immunoSEQ multiplex PCR; the TCRdb copy retains only in-frame clones and omits some. The sample contains under 1,900,000 clones, approximately 98.5% of which appear only once. The sequenced sample consisted of naive CD4+ T cells sorted from blood. Subset indicated: CD45RA+ positively selected. The source of these receptors is a man in his thirties or forties in good health.

The V gene is TRBV5-4, the J gene TRBJ2-3; D remains unclear. CDR1 SGHNT and CDR2 YYREEE come from the germline V gene (reference sequence). The CDR3 sequence is 14 residues long. Trimming took 4 bases from V and 2 from J, leaving 11 bases between them. This CDR3 reads CASSGQLYTDTQYF. The CDR3 region has the DNA TGTGCCAGCAGCGGGCAGCTCTACACAGATACGCAGTATTTT.

This clone was counted a single time. V is TRBV2 and J is TRBJ1-1; the match to TRBD1 covers 9 bases. CDR1 and CDR2 (germline): SNHLY, FYNNEI. Unmatched junction bases numbered 8, after V lost 10 bases and J lost 11 bases. This CDR3 has 11 residues. The CDR3, as DNA: TGTGCCAATTCACAGGGGGCTTTGGCTTTCTTT. Its protein is CANSQGALAFF.

The chain carries TRBV29-1 and TRBJ2-1; D gene uncertain. CDR1 and CDR2 from the germline V gene are SQVTM and ANQGSEA. V was trimmed by 6 bases and J by 10 bases, leaving 10 bases between them. There are 10 residues in the CDR3. The CDR3, as DNA: TGCAGCGTCACCGATCCCGAGCAGTTCTTC. It specifies CSVTDPEQFF.

V is TRBV28 and J is TRBJ2-1; TRBD2 aligns across 7 bases. Unmatched junction bases numbered 5, after V lost 6 bases and J lost 0 bases. Germline V gene lookup returns CDR1 MDHEN and CDR2 SYDVKM. The CDR3 consists of 15 residues. The CDR3 DNA follows: TGTGCCAGCAGCCCTGGGGGGGGCTCCTACAATGAGCAGTTCTTC. Translated: CASSPGGGSYNEQFF. Full variable domain (rest looked up from reference TRBV28 and TRBJ2-1): DVKVTQSSRYLVKRTGEKVFLECVQDMDHENMFWYRQDPGLGLRLIYFSYDVKMKEKGDIPEGYSVSREKKERFSLILESASTNQTSMYLCASSPGGGSYNEQFFGPGTRLTVL.

This clone appeared a single time. The chain links TRBV11-2 to TRBJ1-2; weak D call: TRBD1 (6 bases). Trimming took 1 base from V and 2 from J, leaving 14 bases between them. This CDR3 is built from 16 residues. Looked up from germline, CDR1 is SGHAT and CDR2 is FQNNGV. The CDR3 loop is CASSLGWGAPNYGYTF. The CDR3 DNA reads as TGTGCCAGCAGCTTAGGATGGGGGGCCCCGAACTATGGCTACACCTTC.

This clone was picked up one time. The chain links TRBV29-1 to TRBJ2-7; the match to TRBD2 covers 8 bases. CDR3 length: 13 amino acids. The germline V gene has CDR1 SQVTM and CDR2 ANQGSEA. After removal of 6 bases from V and 2 bases from J, the junction contained 6 bases not matched to a gene. The CDR3 sequence is CSVRFSGAYEQYF. In DNA, the CDR3 is TGCAGCGTCCGGTTTAGCGGGGCCTACGAGCAGTACTTC.

The chain uses TRBV19 and TRBJ2-5; D is unresolved. The CDR3 extends over 11 amino acids. Germline V gene sequence: CDR1 LNHDA, CDR2 SQIVND (reference sequence). V lost 5 bases and J lost 9, with 10 bases in between. As DNA, the CDR3 is TGTGCCAGTAGTTCTCGTAGGGCCCAGTACTTC. Translating it yields CASSSRRAQYF.

The chain is built from TRBV7-8 and TRBJ1-2; no firm D call. CDR1 and CDR2 from the germline V gene are SGHVS and FQNEAQ. V was trimmed by 6 bases and J by 2 bases, leaving 10 bases between them. The CDR3 covers 13 residues. Here the CDR3 DNA reads TGTGCCAGCAGTCCCCGGAACAACTATGGCTACACCTTC. Translation: CASSPRNNYGYTF.

V is TRBV6-5 and J is TRBJ2-2; D is perhaps TRBD1 or TRBD2 (6 bases each). The V end lost 1 base, the J end lost 2 bases, and 11 bases lay between the germline ends. The CDR3 contains 16 residues. Per germline, CDR1 MNHEY and CDR2 SVGAGI. CDR3 loop: CASSYWGALNTGELFF. CDR3 nucleotides: TGTGCCAGCAGTTACTGGGGGGCTCTCAACACCGGGGAGCTGTTTTTT.

A word on this clone: The same CDR3 is also encoded by other DNA sequences in this sample. This chain joins TRBV11-3 and TRBJ2-1; 11 bases align to TRBD2. Germline-derived CDR1 and CDR2 are SGHNT and YENEEA. This CDR3 region has 13 residues. V gave up 8 bases and J gave up 3 bases; unmatched junction bases: 0. CDR3 in amino acids: CASGTSGYNEQFF. The CDR3 DNA reads as TGTGCCAGCGGGACTAGCGGCTACAATGAGCAGTTCTTC.

The genes are TRBV10-2 and TRBJ2-2, with TRBD2 identical over 10 bases. CDR3 length equals 18 residues. Germline-derived CDR1 and CDR2 are WSHSY and SAAADI. With 6 bases clipped from V and 4 bases from J, the junction kept 14 bases outside the gene matches. The CDR3 region is CASRLGALAGGGTGELFF. The CDR3 DNA follows: TGCGCCAGCAGGTTGGGGGCATTAGCGGGAGGAGGCACCGGGGAGCTGTTTTTT.

The chain is built from TRBV10-2 and TRBJ2-7; D is unresolved. V lost 0 bases and J lost 7, with 7 bases in between. The CDR3 is 12 amino acids. Germline CDR1 is WSHSY and CDR2 is SAAADI. The CDR3 nucleotides are TGCGCCAGCAGTGAGTCGGCCCTAGAGCAGTACTTC. This codes for CASSESALEQYF.

The chain has TRBV5-4 and TRBJ2-1; 11 positions match TRBD2. CDR3 length: 18 amino acids. Germline V lookup: CDR1 SGHNT, CDR2 YYREEE (reference sequence). After removal of 9 bases from V and 0 bases from J, the junction contained 14 bases not matched to a gene. This CDR3 reads CAIPGTSGKGGSYNEQFF. The CDR3 nucleotides read TGTGCCATACCAGGGACTAGCGGAAAAGGGGGCTCCTACAATGAGCAGTTCTTC. The full variable domain, with the rest looked up from reference TRBV5-4 and TRBJ2-1, is ETGVTQSPTHLIKTRGQQVTLRCSSQSGHNTVSWYQQALGQGPQFIFQYYREEENGRGNFPPRFSGLQFPNYSSELNVNALELDDSALYLCAIPGTSGKGGSYNEQFFGPGTRLTVL.

The V and J genes are TRBV7-6 and TRBJ2-3, with TRBD2 matching 11 bases. The CDR3 totals 15 residues. Germline values: CDR1 SGHVS, CDR2 FNYEAQ. V gave up 6 bases and J gave up 8 bases; unmatched junction bases: 10. The CDR3 DNA sequence: TGTGCCAGCAGAACTAGCGGGAGCCCCAGGGGTACGCAGTATTTT. Its translation is CASRTSGSPRGTQYF.

The rearrangement uses TRBV7-6 and TRBJ2-7, with TRBD2 matching over 16 bases. The CDR3 sequence is 17 residues long. V lost 1 base, J lost 6 bases, and 6 bases stayed unmatched. Germline V gives CDR1 SGHVS, CDR2 FNYEAQ. The CDR3 protein is CASSLVGTSGRAGEQYF. As DNA, the CDR3 is TGTGCCAGCAGCTTAGTAGGGACTAGCGGGAGGGCGGGCGAGCAGTACTTC.

This clone has only one observation. This chain uses TRBV7-3 with TRBJ2-5; no definite D call. This CDR3 has 14 residues. CDR1 and CDR2 from the germline V gene are SGHTA and FQGTGA. V shed 0 bases and J shed 0 bases, with 5 bases lying between them. CDR3 in amino acids: CASSLTSYQETQYF. The CDR3 coding sequence is TGTGCCAGCAGCTTAACTTCCTACCAAGAGACCCAGTACTTC. Looking up the rest from reference TRBV7-3 and TRBJ2-5 gives the full variable domain: GAGVSQTPSNKVTEKGKYVELRCDPISGHTALYWYRQSLGQGPEFLIYFQGTGAADDSGLPNDRFFAVRPEGSVSTLKIQRTERGDSAVYLCASSLTSYQETQYFGPGTRLLVL.

V and J are TRBV4-1 and TRBJ2-4; tentative D call: TRBD1 (5 bases). This CDR3 spans 15 amino acids. CDR1 MGHRA and CDR2 YSYEKL come from the germline V gene. Trimming left V 3 bases short and J 3 bases short, with 12 bases between. CDR3 nucleotides: TGCGCCAGCAGCCACCGACAGTATTTCAAAAACATTCAGTACTTC. It codes for CASSHRQYFKNIQYF.

The chain links TRBV5-1 to TRBJ1-1, with TRBD1 identical over 7 bases. The CDR3 sequence is 14 residues long. V lost 4 bases to trimming and J lost 3 bases; unmatched junction nucleotides: 6. Per the germline V gene, CDR1 is SGHRS and CDR2 is YFSETQ. The CDR3 DNA reads as TGCGCCAGCAGCGCAGGGGACAGCTACACTGAAGCTTTCTTT. This sequence encodes CASSAGDSYTEAFF.

This chain uses TRBV6-1 with TRBJ2-3, with TRBD2 matching 7 bases. V trimming: 7 bases; J trimming: 0 bases; junction bases outside the gene matches: 7. The CDR3 contains 15 residues. Germline loops: CDR1 MNHNS, CDR2 SASEGT. As DNA, the CDR3 is TGTGCCAGCAAGCCAGCGGGGACGAGCACAGATACGCAGTATTTT. It codes for CASKPAGTSTDTQYF.

V is TRBV10-3 and J is TRBJ2-5; 7 bases match TRBD1. Germline V gene data show CDR1 as ENHRY and CDR2 as SYGVKD. The V and J ends lost 6 bases and 1 base, in that order; junction bases with no gene match: 5. The CDR3 contains 14 residues. CDR3 amino acids: CAISNGQAQETQYF. The CDR3 nucleotides read TGTGCCATCAGCAATGGACAGGCCCAAGAGACCCAGTACTTC.

The chain uses TRBV29-1 and TRBJ1-1, with D unclear. V dropped 6 bases and J dropped 3 bases, with 11 bases sitting between them. In germline, CDR1 is SQVTM, CDR2 ANQGSEA. This CDR3 is 12 amino acids long. CDR3 bases: TGCAGCGTAACGGACCTATACACTGAAGCTTTCTTT. It specifies CSVTDLYTEAFF. Supplemented by reference TRBV29-1 and TRBJ1-1, the full variable domain reads SAVISQKPSRDICQRGTSLTIQCQVDSQVTMMFWYRQQPGQSLTLIATANQGSEATYESGFVIDKFPISRPNLTFSTLTVSNMSPEDSSIYLCSVTDLYTEAFFGQGTRLTVV.

The CDR3 bases are TGTGCCAGCAGTGAAGCGGGGGCTACGCAGTATTTT. This gives the protein CASSEAGATQYF. The chain has TRBV2 and TRBJ2-3; TRBD1 is a possible D gene (6 bases). V was trimmed by 0 bases and J by 8 bases, leaving 6 bases between them. Germline V gene sequence: CDR1 SNHLY, CDR2 FYNNEI. This CDR3 contains 12 residues. The whole variable domain, filled in from reference TRBV2 and TRBJ2-3, reads EPEVTQTPSHQVTQMGQEVILRCVPISNHLYFYWYRQILGQKVEFLVSFYNNEISEKSEIFDDQFSVERPDGSNFTLKIRSTKLEDSAMYFCASSEAGATQYFGPGTRLTVL.

V usage is TRBV18 and J usage is TRBJ2-1; 7 nucleotides agree with TRBD2. The CDR3 loop spans 18 amino acids. Trimming at V came to 1 base and at J to 2 bases, leaving 11 bases not matched to a gene. From germline, CDR1 is KGHSH and CDR2 LQKENI. CDR3 DNA sequence: TGTGCCAGCTCACCACGATCTAGCGGAGACGTGGCCTACAATGAGCAGTTCTTC. Its protein is CASSPRSSGDVAYNEQFF.

The J gene is TRBJ2-1, the V gene TRBV5-6; a possible D gene is TRBD1 (7 bases). The CDR3 is made up of 17 amino acids. CDR1 is SGHDT, CDR2 YYEEEE, per germline. Trimming cost V 4 bases and J 9 bases, with 26 bases left between them. Here the CDR3 DNA reads TGTGCCAGCAGCCTCGAAGGAGGGGGCGCGGCAGAGACTGAGCAGTTCTTC. This encodes CASSLEGGGAAETEQFF.

The chain links TRBV29-1 to TRBJ2-3; tentatively, D is TRBD2 (6 bases). The germline gives CDR1 SQVTM, CDR2 ANQGSEA. The V end was cut by 6 bases, the J end by 14 bases, with 24 bases between. This CDR3 region has 13 residues. CDR3 nucleotides: TGCAGCGTCTTAAATAGAAAGGGAGGCCTCGGGTATTTT. Translating gives CSVLNRKGGLGYF.

The count of this clone is one. The chain couples TRBV29-1 to TRBJ1-2; TRBD1 might be the D (5 bases). Per the germline V gene, CDR1 is SQVTM and CDR2 is ANQGSEA. V was clipped by 5 bases and J by 2 bases, with 12 bases between them. This CDR3 has 13 amino acids. The CDR3 loop reads CSVLVPGNYGYTF. CDR3 bases: TGCAGCGTTCTTGTGCCAGGGAACTATGGCTACACCTTC.

V and J are TRBV29-1 and TRBJ2-5; tentatively, D is TRBD2 (5 bases). The CDR3 length is 12 residues. Trimming took off 7 bases at V and 5 bases at J, with 14 bases between the two ends. CDR1 is SQVTM and CDR2 is ANQGSEA in the germline V gene. This chain's CDR3 is CSAHEGLETQYF. Written as DNA, the CDR3 is TGCAGCGCCCACGAGGGTCTTGAGACCCAGTACTTC. The full variable domain, completed using reference TRBV29-1 and TRBJ2-5, is SAVISQKPSRDICQRGTSLTIQCQVDSQVTMMFWYRQQPGQSLTLIATANQGSEATYESGFVIDKFPISRPNLTFSTLTVSNMSPEDSSIYLCSAHEGLETQYFGPGTRLLVL.